The entry that follows covers one T cell receptor beta chain sequence. Its target is unknown. The data are from a study of cytomegalovirus exposure and HLA in healthy donors. Study-level findings and limits: Many donors shared some public TCRs, even though most TCR sequences were rare.

The PCR used 60 Vbeta and 13 Jbeta primers. The method was immunoSEQ multiplex PCR; TCRdb's version includes in-frame clones alone and lacks a portion of them. The sample records about 220,000 clones, roughly 84% being singletons. The CDR3 consists of 18 residues. Germline CDR1 and CDR2: SGHRS and YFSETQ. The chain combines TRBV5-1 with TRBJ2-5; 13 positions match TRBD2. The J call could be wrong; TRBJ2-7 is a better fit for the DNA end. Sequencing input: PBMCs. The TCR originated in a boy under 10 years old in good health and CMV-seronegative. CDR3 DNA sequence: TGCGCCAGCAGCTTGGGACAACTAGCGGGAGGGCCTCAGAGCGAGCAGTACTTC. Amino acids: CASSLGQLAGGPQSEQYF.